The T cell receptor beta chain described here comes from a study of shared clonotypes between healthy human individuals. Study-wide results and caveats: It was the few donors that limited the genetic and exposure-history diversity represented.

Repertoires were generated with immunoSEQ multiplex PCR, while TCRdb's copy carries only in-frame clones and drops some. The table records around 2.5 million clones, approximately 93% of them present only once. A remark on this clone: Its cognate antigen is unknown.

V gave up 2 bases and J gave up 1 base, with 11 bases separating them. The CDR3 extends over 15 amino acids. Germline V gene lookup returns CDR1 SEHNR and CDR2 FQNEAQ (reference sequence). Material for sequencing was naive CD4+ T cells from PBMCs. Subset: CD45RA+ positively selected. This chain joins TRBV7-9 and TRBJ1-1; D perhaps matches TRBD1 (5 bases). This sequence was found in a man aged 18 to 29 in good health. Some clones in this sample may be carry-over from other donors' samples. The CDR3 coding sequence is TGTGCCAGCAGCTTAATGTCGGGGCAGAACACTGAAGCTTTCTTT. Its protein product is CASSLMSGQNTEAFF.